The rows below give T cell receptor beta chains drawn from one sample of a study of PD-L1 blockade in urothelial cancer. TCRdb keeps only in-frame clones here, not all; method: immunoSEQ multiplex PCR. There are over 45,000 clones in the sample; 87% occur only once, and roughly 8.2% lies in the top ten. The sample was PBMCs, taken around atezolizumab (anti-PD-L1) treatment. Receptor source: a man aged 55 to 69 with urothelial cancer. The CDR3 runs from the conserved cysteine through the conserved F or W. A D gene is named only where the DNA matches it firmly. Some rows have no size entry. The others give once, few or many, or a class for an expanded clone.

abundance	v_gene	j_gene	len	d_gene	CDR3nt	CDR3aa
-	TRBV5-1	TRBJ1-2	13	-	TGCGCCAGCAGCTTGGACTCCGCCTATGGCTACACCTTC	CASSLDSAYGYTF
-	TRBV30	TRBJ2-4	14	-	TGTGCCTGGGCCCTTCCTATAGCCAAAAACATTCAGTACTTC	CAWALPIAKNIQYF
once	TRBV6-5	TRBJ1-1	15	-	TGTGCCAGCAGTTACTCGCACGCTGGGGCCGGTGAAGCTTTCTTT	CASSYSHAGAGEAFF
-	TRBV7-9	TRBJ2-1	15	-	TGTGCCAGCAGCCTTAGTATCGGTCTTGTCAATGAGCAGTTCTTC	CASSLSIGLVNEQFF
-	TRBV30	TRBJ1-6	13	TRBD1	TGTGCCTGGAGTCTCCAGGGGGGTTCACCCCTCCACTTT	CAWSLQGGSPLHF
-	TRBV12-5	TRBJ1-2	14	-	TGTGCTAGTGGTTCAGAGCAGGTGAACTATGGCTACACCTTC	CASGSEQVNYGYTF
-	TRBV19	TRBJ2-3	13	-	TGTGCCAGTAGGGGCAAGCTTACAGATACGCAGTATTTT	CASRGKLTDTQYF
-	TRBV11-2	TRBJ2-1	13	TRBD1	TGTGCCAGCAGGTCGACAGGGGGCAATGAGCAGTTCTTC	CASRSTGGNEQFF
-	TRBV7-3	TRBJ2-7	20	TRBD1	TGTGCCAGCATCATCCCTTGTGACGGGACAGGGGGAAGGAATGACTACGAGCAGTACTTC	CASIIPCDGTGGRNDYEQYF
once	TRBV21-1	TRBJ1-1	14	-	TGTGCCAGCACCTCCGGAGGATTAAACACTGAAGCTTTCTTT	CASTSGGLNTEAFF
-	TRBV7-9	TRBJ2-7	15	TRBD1	TGTGCCAGCAGCTTAGATAAGACAGGGTCCTACGAGCAGTACTTC	CASSLDKTGSYEQYF
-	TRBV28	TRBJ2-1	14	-	TGTGCCAGCAGTTTATTCCGTTCCTACAATGAGCAGTTCTTC	CASSLFRSYNEQFF
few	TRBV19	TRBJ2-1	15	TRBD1	TGTGCCAGTAGTGGGACAGTCCTCTCCTACAATGAGCAGTTCTTC	CASSGTVLSYNEQFF
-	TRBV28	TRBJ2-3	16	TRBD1	TGTGCCAGCAGTACTTCCGGGACAGGGGGCGCAGATACGCAGTATTTT	CASSTSGTGGADTQYF
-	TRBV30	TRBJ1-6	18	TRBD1	TGTGCCTGGAGTGTATGGGCAGGGGGCGTAAACTATAATTCACCCCTCCACTTT	CAWSVWAGGVNYNSPLHF
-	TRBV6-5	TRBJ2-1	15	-	TGTGCCAGCAGGCAGAGCGGGACAACCTACAATGAGCAGTTCTTC	CASRQSGTTYNEQFF
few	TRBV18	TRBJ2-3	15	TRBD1	TGTGCCAGCTCAGAGGACAGGGGTAGCACAGATACGCAGTATTTT	CASSEDRGSTDTQYF
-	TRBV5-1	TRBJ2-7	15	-	TGCGCCAGCAGCTCAAGGGGGAGTCGCTCCTACGAGCAGTACTTC	CASSSRGSRSYEQYF
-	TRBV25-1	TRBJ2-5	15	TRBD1	TGTGCCAGCAGTGGCAGGGGGACAGGGAAAGAGACCCAGTACTTC	CASSGRGTGKETQYF
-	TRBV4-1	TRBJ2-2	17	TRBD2	TGCGCCAGCAGCATCCGGTCTAGCGGGGTGAACACCGGGGAGCTGTTTTTT	CASSIRSSGVNTGELFF
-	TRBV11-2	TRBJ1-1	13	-	TGTGCCAGCAGCTACACGGGAGGTGCTGAAGCTTTCTTT	CASSYTGGAEAFF
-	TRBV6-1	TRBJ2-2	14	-	TGTGCCAGCAGGGACAACGCGAACACCGGGGAGCTGTTTTTT	CASRDNANTGELFF
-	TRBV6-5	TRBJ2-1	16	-	TGTGCCAGCAGTTACGAGGGCTTGAGCTCCTACAATGAGCAGTTCTTC	CASSYEGLSSYNEQFF
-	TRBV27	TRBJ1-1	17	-	TGTGCCAGCAGCACTAGGCTGTTCCGTCCCGTGAACACTGAAGCTTTCTTT	CASSTRLFRPVNTEAFF
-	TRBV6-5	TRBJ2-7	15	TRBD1	TGTGCCAGCAGTTACACCGGGACAGGGACCTACGAGCAGTACTTC	CASSYTGTGTYEQYF
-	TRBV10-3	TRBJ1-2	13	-	TGTGCCATCAGTGACGGGGGGGGCCGTGGCTACACCTTC	CAISDGGGRGYTF
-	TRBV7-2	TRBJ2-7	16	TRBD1	TGTGCCAGCAGCGTACGGCGGGACAGGGGAGACTACGAGCAGTACTTC	CASSVRRDRGDYEQYF
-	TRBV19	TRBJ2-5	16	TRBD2	TGTGCCAGTAGTATAGATCTCGCGGGGGGGTTAGAGACCCAGTACTTC	CASSIDLAGGLETQYF
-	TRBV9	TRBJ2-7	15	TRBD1	TGTGCCAGCAGCTACGGACAGGGGGTCACCTACGAGCAGTACTTC	CASSYGQGVTYEQYF
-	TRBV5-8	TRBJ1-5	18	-	TGTGCCAGCAGCTTGGCCTACAGGAACTTGGATAGCAATCAGCCCCAGCATTTT	CASSLAYRNLDSNQPQHF
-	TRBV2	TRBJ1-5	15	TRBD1	TGTGCCAGCAGTGGTGGACAGGGGTTGTCTCAGCCCCAGCATTTT	CASSGGQGLSQPQHF
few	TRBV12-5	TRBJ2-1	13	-	TGTGCTAGTGGTTTGGTATCGGGGTCGGGTTGGGTCTTC	CASGLVSGSGWVF
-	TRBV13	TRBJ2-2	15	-	TGTGCCAGCAGCCCCTGGAGACGGAACACCGGGGAGCTGTTTTTT	CASSPWRRNTGELFF
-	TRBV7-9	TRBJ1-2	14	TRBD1	TGTGCCAGCAGCCGCCTCGGACAGGGGTCTGGCTACACCTTC	CASSRLGQGSGYTF
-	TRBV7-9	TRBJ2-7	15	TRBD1	TGTGCCAGCAGCTTGGACAGGGGAAACTCCTACGAGCAGTACTTC	CASSLDRGNSYEQYF
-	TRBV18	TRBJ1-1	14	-	TGTGCCAGCTCCCTAACAGACCCGAACACTGAAGCTTTCTTT	CASSLTDPNTEAFF
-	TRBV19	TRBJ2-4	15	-	TGTGCCAGTAGTATAGACGGCATTGAGGGAGACATTCAGTACTTC	CASSIDGIEGDIQYF
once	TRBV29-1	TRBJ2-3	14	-	TGCAGCGTTGGACAGGCGATCAGCACAGATACGCAGTATTTT	CSVGQAISTDTQYF
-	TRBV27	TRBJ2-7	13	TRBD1	TGTGCCAGGCCCCGGGACAGGGACGCCGAGCAGTACTTC	CARPRDRDAEQYF
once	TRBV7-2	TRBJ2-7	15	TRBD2	TGTGCCAGCAGCTTACAACGGGGGGGTCAGGGCGAGCAGTACTTC	CASSLQRGGQGEQYF
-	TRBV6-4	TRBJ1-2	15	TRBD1	TGTGCCAGCAGTCCTGCCCCCGGGACAGGGTATGGCTACACCTTC	CASSPAPGTGYGYTF
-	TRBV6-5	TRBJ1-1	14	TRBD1	TGTGCCAGCAGTCCCGGACAGGAGGTCACTGAAGCTTTCTTT	CASSPGQEVTEAFF
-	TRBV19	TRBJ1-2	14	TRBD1	TGTGCCAGTAGTGCAGGACAGGCTAACTATGGCTACACCTTC	CASSAGQANYGYTF
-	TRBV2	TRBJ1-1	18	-	TGTGCCAGCCCGTTTTCGGAGCGGGACACCAGCAGGGTCACTGAAGCTTTCTTT	CASPFSERDTSRVTEAFF
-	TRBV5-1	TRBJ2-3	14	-	TGCGCCAGCAGCTTGACAGATAGCACAGATACGCAGTATTTT	CASSLTDSTDTQYF
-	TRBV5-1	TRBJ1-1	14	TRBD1	TGCGCCAGCAGTAAAGGACAGGCCGGCGGTGAAGCTTTCTTT	CASSKGQAGGEAFF
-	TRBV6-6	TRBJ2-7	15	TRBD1	TGTGCCAGCATTCCCCGGACAGGTATCTCCTACGAGCAGTACTTC	CASIPRTGISYEQYF
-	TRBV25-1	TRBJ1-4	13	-	TGTGCCAGCCATCACGGGGCTAATGAAAAACTGTTTTTT	CASHHGANEKLFF
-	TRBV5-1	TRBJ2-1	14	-	TGCGCCAGCAGCTTGGTAGCGGACTACAATGAGCAGTTCTTC	CASSLVADYNEQFF
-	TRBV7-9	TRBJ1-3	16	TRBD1	TGTGCCAGCAGCCACGGACAGGGGAGCTCTGGAAACACCATATATTTT	CASSHGQGSSGNTIYF
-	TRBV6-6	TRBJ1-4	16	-	TGTGCCACCCGGGGGGCTGGAGGGGCAACTAATGAAAAACTGTTTTTT	CATRGAGGATNEKLFF
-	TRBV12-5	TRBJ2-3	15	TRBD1	TGTGCTAGTGGTTGGGCCGGACAGGGGGCAAATACGCAGTATTTT	CASGWAGQGANTQYF
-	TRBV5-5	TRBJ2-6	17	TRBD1	TGTGCCAGCAGAGCAGGGACAGGGGACTCTGGGGCCAACGTCCTGACTTTC	CASRAGTGDSGANVLTF
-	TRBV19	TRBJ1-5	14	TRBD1	TGTGCCAGTAGTAGGACAGGGTCCGATCAGCCCCAGCATTTT	CASSRTGSDQPQHF
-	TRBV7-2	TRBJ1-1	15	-	TGTGCCAGCAGCTTATTTACAGGGTCCAACACTGAAGCTTTCTTT	CASSLFTGSNTEAFF
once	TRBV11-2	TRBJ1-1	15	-	TGTGCCAGCAGCTTAGATCTTCAGGGGTCAGCTGAAGCTTTCTTT	CASSLDLQGSAEAFF
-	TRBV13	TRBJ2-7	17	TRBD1	TGTGCCAGCAGCTTAGGTCGGACAGGGGTTAGCACCTACGAGCAGTACTTC	CASSLGRTGVSTYEQYF
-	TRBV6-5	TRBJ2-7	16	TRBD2	TGTGCCAGCAGTTACGTGATAGCGGGGGCCCGATACGAGCAGTACTTC	CASSYVIAGARYEQYF
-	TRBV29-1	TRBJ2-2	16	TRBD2	TGCAGCTCTAGGACTAGCGGGGGGGCCAAGAACGGGGAGCTGTTTTTT	CSSRTSGGAKNGELFF